Each of the 8 T cell receptor beta chains below was sequenced from the same sample in a study of blood T cells in healthy people across ages. Next came a second PCR, run for about 6 to 11 cycles, which used a sample-barcoded 5' primer along with a J-beta primer mix. TCRdb itself ran the 5' RACE reads through MiXCR, one entry per CDR3 protein. Here the sample spans some 1,500,000 distinct CDR3 sequences, 35% to 45% being singletons. The sample taken for sequencing was blood. These receptors were collected from a woman aged 18-30 years in good health.

V and J are TRBV20-1 and TRBJ1-1; 8 positions match TRBD1. The CDR3 loop spans 14 amino acids. V was clipped by 6 bases and J by 1 base; unmatched bases: 7. The germline V gene encodes CDR1 DFQATT and CDR2 SNEGSKA (reference sequence). The CDR3 sequence: CSAQGAGANTEAFF. The DNA of the CDR3 is TGCAGTGCCCAGGGGGCAGGGGCGAACACTGAAGCTTTCTTT.

V usage is TRBV12-3 or TRBV12-4 and J usage is TRBJ1-4; D might be TRBD1 (5 bases). Trimming left V 3 bases short and J 7 bases short, with 6 bases between. The CDR3 covers 12 residues. The CDR3 loop reads CASSFQGEKLFF. CDR3 sequence (DNA): TGTGCCAGCAGTTTCCAGGGTGAAAAACTGTTTTTT.

The table lists this clonotype with a few counts. The chain combines TRBV4-3 with TRBJ2-1, with a weak D call TRBD1 (5 bases). V lost 0 bases and J lost 6, with 9 bases in between. The CDR3 is 14 residues long. Germline V gives CDR1 LGHNA, CDR2 YSLEER. CDR3 coding DNA: TGCGCCAGCAGCCAAGAAGGCAGGGCCAATGAGCAGTTCTTC. This codes for CASSQEGRANEQFF.

V usage is TRBV6-1 and J usage is TRBJ1-1; no firm D call. Germline lookup yields CDR1 MNHNS and CDR2 SASEGT. V was trimmed by 3 bases and J by 4 bases, leaving 15 bases between them. The CDR3 runs to 15 residues. CDR3 in DNA: TGTGCCAGCAGTGACCCCCGAGCATGGGCCACTGAAGCTTTCTTT. Amino acid sequence: CASSDPRAWATEAFF.

The J gene is TRBJ1-5, the V gene TRBV27; D perhaps matches TRBD1 (6 bases). V lost 6 bases to trimming and J lost 6 bases, with 21 bases between them. This CDR3 spans 16 amino acids. Germline V gene sequence: CDR1 MNHEY, CDR2 SMNVEV (reference sequence). The CDR3 DNA sequence: TGTGCCAGCAGCCCAGTCCGGGACATCTTACTTCAGCCCCAGCATTTT. Translation gives CASSPVRDILLQPQHF.

This clonotype was counted once. The J gene is TRBJ2-1, the V gene TRBV7-2; D may match TRBD1 or TRBD2 (6 bases each). Germline values: CDR1 SGHTA, CDR2 FQGNSA. This CDR3 spans 14 amino acids. Trimming removed 2 bases at V and 5 bases at J, with 10 bases between. The CDR3 nucleotides read TGTACCAGCAGCTTACTCGGGGGCGACAATGAGCAGTTCTTC. It yields the protein CTSSLLGGDNEQFF.

Only a few counts were recorded for this clonotype. The chain links TRBV2 to TRBJ2-3; the D gene is possibly TRBD2 (6 bases). The CDR3 spans 12 residues. Germline loops: CDR1 SNHLY, CDR2 FYNNEI. V was clipped by 4 bases and J by 9 bases, with 11 bases between them. In nucleotides, the CDR3 is TGTGCCAGCAGTGTGGGAGGTCCCACGCAGTATTTT. This sequence encodes CASSVGGPTQYF.

This clonotype has a handful of counts. The rearrangement uses TRBV2 and TRBJ1-2; no reliable D call. This CDR3 contains 13 residues. V lost 4 bases and J lost 4, with 10 bases in between. Germline assignment: CDR1 SNHLY and CDR2 FYNNEI. CDR3 in amino acids: CASSVDSTYGYTF. In DNA, the CDR3 is TGTGCCAGCAGTGTAGACTCCACCTATGGCTACACCTTC. Based on the CDR3 plus reference TRBV2 and TRBJ1-2, the full variable domain is EPEVTQTPSHQVTQMGQEVILRCVPISNHLYFYWYRQILGQKVEFLVSFYNNEISEKSEIFDDQFSVERPDGSNFTLKIRSTKLEDSAMYFCASSVDSTYGYTFGSGTRLTVV.